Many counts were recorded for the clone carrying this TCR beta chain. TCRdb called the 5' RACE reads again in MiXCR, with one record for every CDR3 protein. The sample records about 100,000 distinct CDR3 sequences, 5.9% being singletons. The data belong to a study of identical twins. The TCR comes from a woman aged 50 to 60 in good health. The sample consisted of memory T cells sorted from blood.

CDR3 loop: CASSFLQGNEQFF. As DNA, the CDR3 is TGTGCCAGCAGCTTCCTACAGGGGAATGAGCAGTTCTTC. The chain carries TRBV7-8 and TRBJ2-1, with 7 bases matching TRBD1. This CDR3 is built from 13 residues. Trimming cost V 3 bases and J 7 bases; bases outside gene matches: 3. Germline V gene lookup returns CDR1 SGHVS and CDR2 FQNEAQ.